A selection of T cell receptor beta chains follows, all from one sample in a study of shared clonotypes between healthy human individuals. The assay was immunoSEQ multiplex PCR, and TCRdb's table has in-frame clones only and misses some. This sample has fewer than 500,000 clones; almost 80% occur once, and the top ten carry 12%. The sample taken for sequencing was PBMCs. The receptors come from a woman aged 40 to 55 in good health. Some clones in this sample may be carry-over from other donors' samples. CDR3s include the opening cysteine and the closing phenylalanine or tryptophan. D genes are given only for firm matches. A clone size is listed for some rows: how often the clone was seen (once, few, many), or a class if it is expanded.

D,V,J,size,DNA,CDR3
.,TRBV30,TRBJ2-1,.,TGTGCCTGGTCATCCGGGCTATCCAGTGAGCAGTTCTTC,CAWSSGLSSEQFF
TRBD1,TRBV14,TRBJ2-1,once,TGTGCCAGCAGCCCCCCCGTCGCGGGACAGGGTACGTACAATGAGCAGTTCTTC,CASSPPVAGQGTYNEQFF
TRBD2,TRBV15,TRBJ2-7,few,TGTGCCACCAGCCAACCCGCGGGGGGCGACAAGCAGTACTTC,CATSQPAGGDKQYF
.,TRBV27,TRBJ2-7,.,TGTGCCAGCAGGGGACCCAGCTACGAGCAGTACTTC,CASRGPSYEQYF
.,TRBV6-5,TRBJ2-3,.,TGTGCCAGCAGTTACTTCGGCACAGATACGCAGTATTTT,CASSYFGTDTQYF
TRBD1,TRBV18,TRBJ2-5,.,TGTGCCAGCCCGGAGGACAGGGACCTGGAGACCCAGTACTTC,CASPEDRDLETQYF
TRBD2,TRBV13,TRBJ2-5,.,TGTGCCAGCAGCTCCGCCGGGACTAGCGGTGATGCGACCCAGTACTTC,CASSSAGTSGDATQYF
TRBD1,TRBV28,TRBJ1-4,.,TGTGCCAGCAGACTCCGAGGGACAGTGACTAATGAAAAACTGTTTTTT,CASRLRGTVTNEKLFF
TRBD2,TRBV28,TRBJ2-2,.,TGTGCCAGCATGGCTAGCGGGAGGTACACCGGGGAGCTGTTTTTT,CASMASGRYTGELFF
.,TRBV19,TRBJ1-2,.,TGTGCCAGTAGTATAGGAGGGAGTCTAGAATCCTCCTTC,CASSIGGSLESSF
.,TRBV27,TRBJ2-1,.,TGTGCCAGCAGCCTGCGACAGGCTTTGTCCTACAATGAGCAGTTCTTC,CASSLRQALSYNEQFF
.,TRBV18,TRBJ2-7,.,TGTGCCAGCTCACAGGACGTATCCTACGAGCAGTACTTC,CASSQDVSYEQYF
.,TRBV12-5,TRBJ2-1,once,TGTGCTAGTGGTTCCCTCCCCATAGATGAGCAGTTCTTC,CASGSLPIDEQFF
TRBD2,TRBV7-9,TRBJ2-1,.,TGTGCCAGCAGCTTACAGGGGCGGGGGACTAGCGGAACCAATGAGCAGTTCTTC,CASSLQGRGTSGTNEQFF
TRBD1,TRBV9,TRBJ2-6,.,TGTGCCAGCAGCGTAGCTACAGGGGCTGGGGCCAACGTCCTGACTTTC,CASSVATGAGANVLTF
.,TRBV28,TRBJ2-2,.,TGTGCCAGCAGGCGGTTGAGGGGGACCGGGGAGCTGTTTTTT,CASRRLRGTGELFF
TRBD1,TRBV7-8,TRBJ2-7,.,TGTGCCAGCAGCAGCCGGGACAGGGATTCCTACGAGCAGTACTTC,CASSSRDRDSYEQYF
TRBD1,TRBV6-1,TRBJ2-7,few,TGTGCCAGCACAACCGGGACAGGGGCTGACGAGCAGTACTTC,CASTTGTGADEQYF
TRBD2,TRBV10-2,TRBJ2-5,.,TGCGCCAGCAGTGAGCCCGGGACTAGCGGGCGAGAGACCCAGTACTTC,CASSEPGTSGRETQYF
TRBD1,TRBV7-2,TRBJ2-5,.,TGTGCCAGCAACGGACAGGGATTTAAGACCCAGTACTTC,CASNGQGFKTQYF
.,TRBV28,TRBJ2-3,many,TGTGCCAGCAGTTTATTCTTGGAGGGGTCAGTTACGCAGTATTTT,CASSLFLEGSVTQYF
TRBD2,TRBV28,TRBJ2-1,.,TGTGCCAGCACCACGACGGGGGGCTCCTACAATGAGCAGTTCTTC,CASTTTGGSYNEQFF
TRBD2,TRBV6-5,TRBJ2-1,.,TGTGCCAGCAGCTTAGCGGGAGACTACAATGAGCAGTTCTTC,CASSLAGDYNEQFF
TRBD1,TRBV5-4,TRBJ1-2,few,TGTGCCAGCAGCTTGGGACAGGGTCAGCTGGGCTACACCTTC,CASSLGQGQLGYTF
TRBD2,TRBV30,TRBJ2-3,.,TGTGCCTGGAATGAGGCGGGAGGGCCAAATACGCAGTATTTT,CAWNEAGGPNTQYF
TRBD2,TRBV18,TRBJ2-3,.,TGTGCCAGCTCCCCCTCTAGCGGGAGTACAGATACGCAGTATTTT,CASSPSSGSTDTQYF
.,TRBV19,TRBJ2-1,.,TGTGCCAGTAGTAATATACTGGCTGCTCGGTTCTTC,CASSNILAARFF
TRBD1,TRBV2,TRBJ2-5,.,TGTGCCAGCAGTGAAGGGACAGGTTTTTTCCAAGAGACCCAGTACTTC,CASSEGTGFFQETQYF
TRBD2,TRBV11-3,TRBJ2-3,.,TGTGCCAGCAGCTTAGCGGGAGGTGGAGATACGCAGTATTTT,CASSLAGGGDTQYF
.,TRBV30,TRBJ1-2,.,TGTGCCTGGAGCCTCAGGGGATCTGACTATGGCTACACCTTC,CAWSLRGSDYGYTF
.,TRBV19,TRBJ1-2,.,TGTGCCAGTAGTCCCCAGGCCGGGACTAACTATGGCTACACCTTC,CASSPQAGTNYGYTF
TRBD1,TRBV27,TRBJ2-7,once,TGTGCCAGCAGTTTTTCCACAGGGGGGTACGAGCAGTACTTC,CASSFSTGGYEQYF
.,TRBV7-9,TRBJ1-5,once,TGTGCCAGCAGCCACGACAGTCAGCCCCAGCATTTT,CASSHDSQPQHF
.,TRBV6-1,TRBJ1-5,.,TGTGCCAGCAGTCCAGCCCCCAATCAGCCCCAGCATTTT,CASSPAPNQPQHF
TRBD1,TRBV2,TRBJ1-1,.,TGTGCCAGCGGCCCCGGGACAGGGGGCGACTTAGCTTTCTTT,CASGPGTGGDLAFF
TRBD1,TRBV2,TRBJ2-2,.,TGTGCCAGCAGTGGACAGGGGGCTAACACCGGGGAGCTGTTTTTT,CASSGQGANTGELFF
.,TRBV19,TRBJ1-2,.,TGTGCCAGTAGTAGGAGGGACCGCCTCTATGGCTACACCTTC,CASSRRDRLYGYTF
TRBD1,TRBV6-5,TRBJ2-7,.,TGTGCCAGCAGTTACGAGTCAGGGGGTCCCTACGAGCAGTACTTC,CASSYESGGPYEQYF
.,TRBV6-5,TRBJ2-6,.,TGTGCCAGCAGTTACTCGACTGGGGCCAACGTCCTGACTTTC,CASSYSTGANVLTF
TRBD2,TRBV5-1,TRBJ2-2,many,TGCGCCAGCAGCTTCGAGACTAGCGACACCGGGGAGCTGTTTTTT,CASSFETSDTGELFF
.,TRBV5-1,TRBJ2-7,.,TGCGCCAGCAGCTTGGCCGGGGCAGTCACCTACGAGCAGTACTTC,CASSLAGAVTYEQYF
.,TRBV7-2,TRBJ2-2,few,TGTGCCAGCAGCTTAGTCGGGGCTAACACCGGGGAGCTGTTTTTT,CASSLVGANTGELFF
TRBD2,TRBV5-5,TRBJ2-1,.,TGTGCCAGCAGCTCTACTAGCGGGACCTACAATGAGCAGTTCTTC,CASSSTSGTYNEQFF
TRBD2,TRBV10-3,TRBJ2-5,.,TGTGCCATCAGTGAGTCAGGACTAGCGGGAGGGCCAGAGACCCAGTACTTC,CAISESGLAGGPETQYF
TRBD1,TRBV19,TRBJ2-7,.,TGTGCCAGTAGTAGTCCTAGACAGGGTTTTAACGAGCAGTACTTC,CASSSPRQGFNEQYF
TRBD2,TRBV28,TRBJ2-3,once,TGTGCCAGCAGGTCACTAGCGGGAGATGAAGATACGCAGTATTTT,CASRSLAGDEDTQYF
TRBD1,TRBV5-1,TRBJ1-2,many,TGCGCCAGCAGCTTGGCGGACAGGAACTATGGCTACACCTTC,CASSLADRNYGYTF
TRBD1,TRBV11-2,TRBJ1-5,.,TGTGCCAGCAGCCCATCGACAGGGGGCAATCAGCCCCAGCATTTT,CASSPSTGGNQPQHF
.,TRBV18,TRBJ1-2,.,TGTGCCAGCTCACCACCTGGGGTACGCTACACTACTAACTATGGCTACACCTTC,CASSPPGVRYTTNYGYTF
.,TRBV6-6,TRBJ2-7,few,TGTGCCAGCAGTTACTCCGGCCCGGACAGTGAGCAGTACTTC,CASSYSGPDSEQYF
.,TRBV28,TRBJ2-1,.,TGTGCCAGCAGTTTAGGCTTGGAGTATGAGCAGTTCTTC,CASSLGLEYEQFF
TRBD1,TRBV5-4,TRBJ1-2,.,TGTGCCAGCAGCTACGGACAGGCTTATGGCTACACCTTC,CASSYGQAYGYTF
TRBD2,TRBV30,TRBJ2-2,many,TGTGCCTGGAGCTATAGCGGGAGGGACACCGGGGAGCTGTTTTTT,CAWSYSGRDTGELFF
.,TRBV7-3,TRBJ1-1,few,TGTGCCAGCAGCTTATTAGCAGGGGTGAACACTGAAGCTTTCTTT,CASSLLAGVNTEAFF
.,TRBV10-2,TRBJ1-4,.,TGCGCCAGCAGGGACCCAGGGTGGGAGGGGTCCGAAAAACTGTTTTTT,CASRDPGWEGSEKLFF
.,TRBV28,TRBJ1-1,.,TGTGCCAGCAGTTTAGATATCGGGGTTCATGCTTTCTTT,CASSLDIGVHAFF
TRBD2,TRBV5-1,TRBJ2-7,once,TGCGCCACCTCGCCGGGAGGAACCTCCTACGAGCAGTACTTC,CATSPGGTSYEQYF
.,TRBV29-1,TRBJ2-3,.,TGCAGCGTTGAATTGGTGCGGAGCACAGATACGCAGTATTTT,CSVELVRSTDTQYF
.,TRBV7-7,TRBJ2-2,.,TGTGCTAGCAGCCTGGGGCGGATTAACACCGGGGAGCTGTTTTTT,CASSLGRINTGELFF
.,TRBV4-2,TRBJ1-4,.,TGTGCCAGCAGCCAAGCCCGGGACGGAGAAAAACTGTTTTTT,CASSQARDGEKLFF